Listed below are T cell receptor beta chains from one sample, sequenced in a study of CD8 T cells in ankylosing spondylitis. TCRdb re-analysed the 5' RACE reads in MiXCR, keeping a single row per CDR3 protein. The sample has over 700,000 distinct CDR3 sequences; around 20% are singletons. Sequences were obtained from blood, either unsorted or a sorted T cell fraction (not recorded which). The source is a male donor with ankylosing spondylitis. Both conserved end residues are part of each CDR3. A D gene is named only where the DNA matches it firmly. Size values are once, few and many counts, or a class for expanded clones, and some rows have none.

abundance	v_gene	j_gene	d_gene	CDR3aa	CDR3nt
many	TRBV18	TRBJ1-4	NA	CASSRSANEKLFF	TGTGCCAGCTCACGGTCAGCGAATGAAAAACTGTTTTTT
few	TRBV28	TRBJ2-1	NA	CASRPPWDSYNEQFF	TGTGCCAGCAGACCCCCCTGGGATTCCTACAATGAGCAGTTCTTC
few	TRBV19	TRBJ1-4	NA	CASREEKLFF	TGTGCCAGTAGGGAAGAAAAACTGTTTTTT
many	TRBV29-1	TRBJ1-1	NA	CSVVGGRLSEAFF	TGCAGCGTTGTCGGGGGACGACTTTCTGAAGCTTTCTTT
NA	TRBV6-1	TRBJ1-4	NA	CASSQTRGKNNEKLFF	TGTGCCAGCAGCCAAACTCGGGGGAAAAATAATGAAAAACTGTTTTTT
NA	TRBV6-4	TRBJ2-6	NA	CASSEDYSGANVLTF	TGTGCCAGCAGTGAAGACTACTCTGGGGCCAACGTCCTGACTTTC
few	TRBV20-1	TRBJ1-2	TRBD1	CSAVFHRGAGYTF	TGCAGTGCTGTCTTCCACAGGGGGGCTGGCTACACCTTC
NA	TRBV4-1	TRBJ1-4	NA	CASSQDMGPLNEKLFF	TGCGCCAGCAGCCAAGATATGGGCCCACTGAATGAAAAACTGTTTTTT
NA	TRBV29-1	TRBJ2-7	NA	CSVGGRPYEQYF	TGCAGCGTTGGGGGCAGGCCCTACGAGCAGTACTTC
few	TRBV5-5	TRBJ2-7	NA	CASSWAGDSYEQYF	TGTGCCAGCAGCTGGGCAGGGGACTCCTACGAGCAGTACTTC
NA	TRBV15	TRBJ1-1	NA	CATSENTGTEAFF	TGTGCCACCAGCGAAAACACAGGGACTGAAGCTTTCTTT
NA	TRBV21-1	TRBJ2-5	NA	CASSKARGRQVEETQYF	TGTGCCAGCAGCAAAGCGCGGGGGAGACAGGTCGAAGAGACCCAGTACTTC
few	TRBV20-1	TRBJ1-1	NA	CSARDPRGLPNTEAFF	TGCAGTGCTAGAGATCCCAGGGGCCTCCCGAACACTGAAGCTTTCTTT
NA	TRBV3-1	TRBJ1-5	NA	CASSPHRELQPQHF	TGTGCCAGCAGCCCACACAGGGAGCTTCAGCCCCAGCATTTT
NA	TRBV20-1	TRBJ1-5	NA	CSARSGFKQPQHF	TGCAGTGCTAGATCAGGGTTCAAACAGCCCCAGCATTTT
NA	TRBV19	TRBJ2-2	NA	CASSHWGLSITGELFF	TGTGCCAGTAGCCATTGGGGTCTCAGCATCACCGGGGAGCTGTTTTTT